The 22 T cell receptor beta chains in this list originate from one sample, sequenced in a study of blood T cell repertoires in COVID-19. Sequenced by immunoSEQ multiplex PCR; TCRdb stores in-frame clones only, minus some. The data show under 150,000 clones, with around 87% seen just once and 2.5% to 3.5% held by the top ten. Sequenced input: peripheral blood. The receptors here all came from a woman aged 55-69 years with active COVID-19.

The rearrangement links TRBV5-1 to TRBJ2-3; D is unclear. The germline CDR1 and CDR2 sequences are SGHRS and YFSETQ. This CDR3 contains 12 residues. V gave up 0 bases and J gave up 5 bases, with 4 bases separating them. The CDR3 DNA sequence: TGCGCCAGCAGCTTGGGAGGAGATACGCAGTATTTT. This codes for CASSLGGDTQYF.

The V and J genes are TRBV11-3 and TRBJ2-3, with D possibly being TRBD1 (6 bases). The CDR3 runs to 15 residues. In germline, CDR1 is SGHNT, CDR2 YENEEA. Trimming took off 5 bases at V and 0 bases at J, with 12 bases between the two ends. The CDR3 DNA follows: TGTGCCAGCAGCCTTTCGACAGGCAGCACAGATACGCAGTATTTT. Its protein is CASSLSTGSTDTQYF.

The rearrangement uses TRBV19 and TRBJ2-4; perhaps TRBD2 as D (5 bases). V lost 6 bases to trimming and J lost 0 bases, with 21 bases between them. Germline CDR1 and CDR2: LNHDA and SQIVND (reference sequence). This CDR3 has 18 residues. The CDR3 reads CASRPAPGGSTAKNIQYF. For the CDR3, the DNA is TGTGCCAGTAGGCCTGCCCCCGGAGGTAGCACAGCCAAAAACATTCAGTACTTC.

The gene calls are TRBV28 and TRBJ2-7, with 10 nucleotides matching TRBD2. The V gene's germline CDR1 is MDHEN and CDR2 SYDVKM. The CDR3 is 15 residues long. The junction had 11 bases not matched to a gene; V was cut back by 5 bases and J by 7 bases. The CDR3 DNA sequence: TGTGCCAGCAGTAGAAGACTAGCGGGCCTTTGGGAGCAGTACTTC. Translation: CASSRRLAGLWEQYF.

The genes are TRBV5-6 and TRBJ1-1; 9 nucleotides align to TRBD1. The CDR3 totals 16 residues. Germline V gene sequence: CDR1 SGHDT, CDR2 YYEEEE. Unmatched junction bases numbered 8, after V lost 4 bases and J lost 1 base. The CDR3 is CASSKGTGRANTEAFF. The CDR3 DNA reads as TGTGCCAGCAGCAAAGGGACAGGGAGGGCGAACACTGAAGCTTTCTTT.

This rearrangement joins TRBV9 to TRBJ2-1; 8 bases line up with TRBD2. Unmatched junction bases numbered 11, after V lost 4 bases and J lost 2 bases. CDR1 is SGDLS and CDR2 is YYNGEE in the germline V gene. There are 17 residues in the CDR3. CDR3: CASSSHFSGTPYNEQFF. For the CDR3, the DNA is TGTGCCAGCAGCTCCCACTTTAGCGGGACCCCCTACAATGAGCAGTTCTTC.

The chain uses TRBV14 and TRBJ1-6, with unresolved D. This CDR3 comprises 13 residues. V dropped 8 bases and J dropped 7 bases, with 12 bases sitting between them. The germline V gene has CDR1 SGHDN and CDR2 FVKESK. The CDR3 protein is CASSWTGNSPLHF. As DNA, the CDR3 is TGTGCCAGCTCGTGGACGGGGAATTCACCCCTCCACTTT.

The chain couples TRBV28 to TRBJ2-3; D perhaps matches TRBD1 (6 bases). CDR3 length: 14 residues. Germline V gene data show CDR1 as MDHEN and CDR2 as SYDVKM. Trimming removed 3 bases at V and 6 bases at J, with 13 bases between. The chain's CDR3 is CASSFQLRGDTQYF. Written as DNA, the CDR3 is TGTGCCAGCAGTTTCCAACTCAGGGGCGATACGCAGTATTTT.

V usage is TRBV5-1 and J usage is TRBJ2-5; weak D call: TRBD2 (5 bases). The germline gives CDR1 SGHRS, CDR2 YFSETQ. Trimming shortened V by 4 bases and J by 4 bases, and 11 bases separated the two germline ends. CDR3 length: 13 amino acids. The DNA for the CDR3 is TGCGCCAGCAGCGCGGACTCAAGAGAGACCCAGTACTTC. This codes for CASSADSRETQYF.

CDR3 in amino acids: CASSSRGANTEAFF. The DNA for the CDR3 is TGTGCCAGCAGCTCCCGGGGGGCGAACACTGAAGCTTTCTTT. This chain joins TRBV7-9 and TRBJ1-1; a weak D match, TRBD1 (6 bases). The germline CDR1 and CDR2 sequences are SEHNR and FQNEAQ (reference sequence). The CDR3 has 14 residues. Trimming took 4 bases from V and 1 from J, leaving 10 bases between them.

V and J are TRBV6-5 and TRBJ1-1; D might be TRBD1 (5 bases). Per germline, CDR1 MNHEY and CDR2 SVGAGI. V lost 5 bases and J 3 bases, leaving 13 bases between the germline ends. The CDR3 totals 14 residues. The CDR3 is CASSPRRGYTEAFF. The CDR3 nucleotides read TGTGCCAGCAGTCCGCGAAGGGGATACACTGAAGCTTTCTTT.

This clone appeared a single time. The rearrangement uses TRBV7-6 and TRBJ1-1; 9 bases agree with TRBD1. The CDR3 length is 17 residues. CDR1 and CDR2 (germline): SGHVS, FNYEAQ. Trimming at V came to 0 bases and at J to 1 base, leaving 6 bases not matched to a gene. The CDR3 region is CASSLANWTGENTEAFF. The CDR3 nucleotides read TGTGCCAGCAGCTTAGCGAATTGGACAGGGGAGAACACTGAAGCTTTCTTT. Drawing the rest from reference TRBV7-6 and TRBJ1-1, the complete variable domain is GAGVSQSPRYKVTKRGQDVALRCDPISGHVSLYWYRQALGQGPEFLTYFNYEAQQDKSGLPNDRFSAERPEGSISTLTIQRTEQRDSAMYRCASSLANWTGENTEAFFGQGTRLTVV.

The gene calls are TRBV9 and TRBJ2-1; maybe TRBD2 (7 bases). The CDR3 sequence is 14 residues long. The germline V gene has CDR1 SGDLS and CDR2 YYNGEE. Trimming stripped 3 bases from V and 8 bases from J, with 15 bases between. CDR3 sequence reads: CASSAPGGLDEQFF. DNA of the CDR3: TGTGCCAGCAGCGCACCCGGGGGGCTGGATGAGCAGTTCTTC.

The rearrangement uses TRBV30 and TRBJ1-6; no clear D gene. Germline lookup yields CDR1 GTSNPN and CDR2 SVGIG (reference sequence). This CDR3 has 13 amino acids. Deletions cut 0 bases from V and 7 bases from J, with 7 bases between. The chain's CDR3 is CAWSVGGNSPLHF. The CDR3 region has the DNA TGTGCCTGGAGTGTAGGAGGGAATTCACCCCTCCACTTT.

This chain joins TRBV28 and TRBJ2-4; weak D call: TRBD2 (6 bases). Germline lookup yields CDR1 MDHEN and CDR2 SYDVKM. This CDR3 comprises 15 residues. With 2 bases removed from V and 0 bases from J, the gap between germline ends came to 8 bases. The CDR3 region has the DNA TGTGCCAGCAGTTTACCCGGGGGAGCCAAAAACATTCAGTACTTC. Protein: CASSLPGGAKNIQYF.

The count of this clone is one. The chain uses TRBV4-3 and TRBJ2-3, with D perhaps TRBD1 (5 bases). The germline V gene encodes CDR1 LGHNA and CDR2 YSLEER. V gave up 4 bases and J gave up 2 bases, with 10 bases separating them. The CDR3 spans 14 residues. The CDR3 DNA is TGCGCCAGCAGCCTGACAGAGTCCACAGATACGCAGTATTTT. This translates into CASSLTESTDTQYF.

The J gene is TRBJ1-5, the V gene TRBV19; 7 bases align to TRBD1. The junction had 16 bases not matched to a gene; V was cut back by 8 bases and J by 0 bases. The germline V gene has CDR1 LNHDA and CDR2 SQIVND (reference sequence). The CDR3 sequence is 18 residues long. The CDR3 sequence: CASLGWERDSHSNQPQHF. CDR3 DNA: TGTGCCAGTCTCGGGTGGGAAAGGGACAGCCATAGCAATCAGCCCCAGCATTTT. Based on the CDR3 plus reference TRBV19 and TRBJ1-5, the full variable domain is DGGITQSPKYLFRKEGQNVTLSCEQNLNHDAMYWYRQDPGQGLRLIYYSQIVNDFQKGDIAEGYSVSREKKESFPLTVTSAQKNPTAFYLCASLGWERDSHSNQPQHFGDGTRLSIL.

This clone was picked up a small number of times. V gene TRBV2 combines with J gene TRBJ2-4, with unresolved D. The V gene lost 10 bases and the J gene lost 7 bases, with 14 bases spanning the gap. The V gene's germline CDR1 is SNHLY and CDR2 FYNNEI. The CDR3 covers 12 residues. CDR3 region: CATTGDGNIQYF. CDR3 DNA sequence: TGTGCCACGACCGGCGACGGGAACATTCAGTACTTC. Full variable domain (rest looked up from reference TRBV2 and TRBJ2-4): EPEVTQTPSHQVTQMGQEVILRCVPISNHLYFYWYRQILGQKVEFLVSFYNNEISEKSEIFDDQFSVERPDGSNFTLKIRSTKLEDSAMYFCATTGDGNIQYFGAGTRLSVL.

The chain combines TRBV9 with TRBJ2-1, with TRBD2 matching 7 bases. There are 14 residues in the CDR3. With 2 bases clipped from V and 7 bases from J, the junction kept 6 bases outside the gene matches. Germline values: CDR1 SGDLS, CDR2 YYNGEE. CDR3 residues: CASSVGGGWNEQFF. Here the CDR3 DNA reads TGTGCCAGCAGCGTGGGGGGAGGGTGGAATGAGCAGTTCTTC.

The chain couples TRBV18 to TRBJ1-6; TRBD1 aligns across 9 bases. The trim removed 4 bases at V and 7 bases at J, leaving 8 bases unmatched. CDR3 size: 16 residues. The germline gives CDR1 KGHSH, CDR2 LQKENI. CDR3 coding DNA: TGTGCCAGCTCACGAATCCGGGACAGGGACAATTCACCCCTCCACTTT. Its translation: CASSRIRDRDNSPLHF.

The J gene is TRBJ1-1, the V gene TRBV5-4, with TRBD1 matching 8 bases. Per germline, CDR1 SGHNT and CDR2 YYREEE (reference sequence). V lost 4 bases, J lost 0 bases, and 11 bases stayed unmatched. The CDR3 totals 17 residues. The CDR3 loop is CASSPGQGVPMNTEAFF. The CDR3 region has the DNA TGTGCCAGCAGCCCCGGACAGGGTGTACCCATGAACACTGAAGCTTTCTTT.

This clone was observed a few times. The CDR3 sequence is CASSQGQVFYEQYF. The CDR3 DNA reads TGTGCCAGCTCACAGGGACAGGTATTTTACGAGCAGTACTTC. The V and J genes are TRBV18 and TRBJ2-7; 8 bases align to TRBD1. Losses at the gene ends were 4 bases for V and 4 bases for J; bases not matched to a gene: 6. Germline V lookup: CDR1 KGHSH, CDR2 LQKENI. This CDR3 is 14 amino acids long.